These 15 T cell receptor beta chains were sequenced from one sample in a study of blood T cell repertoires in COVID-19 (dated by TCRdb to the early 2020s). Preparation of the library involved the immunoSEQ multiplex PCR assay. TCRdb carries this immuneACCESS record with in-frame sequences only. Its versions omit some clonotypes, under half of them owing to an unresolved V gene in the studies checked, with the rest unexplained. For this sample the table gives 340,000 or so clones, of which 80% to 90% were detected only once. The ten largest clones take up 1% of the sample. Sequencing was done on a sample of peripheral blood. These receptors were obtained from a man aged 45-65 years with active or convalescent COVID-19.

The chain uses TRBV19 and TRBJ1-1; 12 bases align to TRBD1. CDR3 length: 16 residues. V was clipped by 9 bases and J by 0 bases; unmatched bases: 8. CDR1 is LNHDA, CDR2 SQIVND, per germline (reference sequence). The CDR3 DNA reads TGTGCCAGCCGTCCCGGGACAGGGGGCATGAACACTGAAGCTTTCTTT. Its translation: CASRPGTGGMNTEAFF.

The chain has TRBV2 and TRBJ1-6, with 8 bases aligning to TRBD1. The germline gives CDR1 SNHLY, CDR2 FYNNEI. The CDR3 consists of 13 residues. J was trimmed by 9 bases and V by 5 bases; bases with no gene match: 3. The CDR3 here is CASSTTGASPLHF. The DNA for the CDR3 is TGTGCCAGCAGTACGACAGGGGCTTCACCCCTCCACTTT.

This clone was detected only once. The rearrangement joins TRBV5-4 to TRBJ2-5; 8 bases align to TRBD1. The V and J ends lost 1 base and 1 base, in that order; junction bases with no gene match: 6. The CDR3 loop spans 16 amino acids. Germline CDR1 SGHNT, CDR2 YYREEE (reference sequence). CDR3 DNA: TGTGCCAGCAGCTTGAATGGCAGGGGGCGCCAAGAGACCCAGTACTTC. It codes for CASSLNGRGRQETQYF.

The rearrangement uses TRBV15 and TRBJ1-1; D remains ambiguous. This CDR3 is 16 amino acids long. Germline CDR1 is LNHNV and CDR2 is YYDKDF (reference sequence). V was pared by 0 bases and J by 4 bases, with 15 bases between. CDR3 sequence: CATSRDWGFEGTEAFF. CDR3 bases: TGTGCCACCAGCAGAGATTGGGGATTCGAGGGCACTGAAGCTTTCTTT.

V gene TRBV5-1 combines with J gene TRBJ2-1, with 7 bases that match TRBD2. Looked up from germline, CDR1 is SGHRS and CDR2 is YFSETQ. The CDR3 contains 15 residues. Trimming at V came to 4 bases and at J to 5 bases, leaving 9 bases not matched to a gene. The CDR3 is CASSGSPLANNEQFF. The CDR3 DNA reads TGCGCCAGCAGCGGGTCCCCACTAGCGAACAATGAGCAGTTCTTC.

The chain joins TRBV4-2 to TRBJ1-3, with 7 bases lining up with TRBD1. The CDR3 has 18 amino acids. The V gene's germline CDR1 is LGHNA and CDR2 YNFKEQ. The V gene end was trimmed by 1 base and the J gene end by 0 bases; junction bases not matched to a gene: 9. The CDR3 spells CASSQVGDRSFSGNTIYF. The CDR3 DNA reads TGTGCCAGCAGCCAAGTCGGGGACAGAAGTTTCTCTGGAAACACCATATATTTT.

The chain has TRBV11-2 and TRBJ2-7; TRBD1 matches 9 bases. This CDR3 contains 14 residues. Unmatched junction bases numbered 8, after V lost 5 bases and J lost 6 bases. The germline gives CDR1 SGHAT, CDR2 FQNNGV. As DNA, the CDR3 is TGTGCCAGCAGCCGGTCCCGGGACAGGGTCGAGCAGTACTTC. It is translated as CASSRSRDRVEQYF.

The rearrangement joins TRBV5-4 to TRBJ2-1; 11 bases match TRBD2. This CDR3 has 16 residues. Per germline, CDR1 SGHNT and CDR2 YYREEE (reference sequence). V trimming: 2 bases; J trimming: 5 bases; junction bases outside the gene matches: 6. This CDR3 reads CASSLMGLAVNNEQFF. CDR3 sequence (DNA): TGTGCCAGCAGCTTAATGGGACTAGCGGTTAACAATGAGCAGTTCTTC.

This clone turned up a few times. The chain links TRBV4-2 to TRBJ2-5, with D maybe TRBD1 (6 bases). CDR1 is LGHNA and CDR2 is YNFKEQ in the germline V gene. Trimming took off 4 bases at V and 5 bases at J, with 11 bases between the two ends. This CDR3 is 13 amino acids long. The CDR3 reads CASSLQGTETQYF. The CDR3 DNA follows: TGTGCCAGCAGCCTACAGGGTACGGAGACCCAGTACTTC.

V is TRBV5-4 and J is TRBJ1-4; TRBD1 matches 8 bases. V was pared by 4 bases and J by 8 bases, with 13 bases of the junction left unmatched. Per germline, CDR1 SGHNT and CDR2 YYREEE (reference sequence). The CDR3 runs 16 residues. The CDR3: CASSPSYTGGLEKLFF. For the CDR3, the DNA is TGTGCCAGCAGCCCATCTTATACAGGGGGGCTGGAAAAACTGTTTTTT.

This chain uses TRBV28 with TRBJ1-5; TRBD1 agrees at 9 bases. CDR1 MDHEN and CDR2 SYDVKM come from the germline V gene. The CDR3 spans 15 residues. The V gene end was trimmed by 8 bases and the J gene end by 6 bases; junction bases not matched to a gene: 11. The CDR3 is CASHNTGGGGQPQHF. In DNA form, the CDR3 reads TGTGCCAGCCACAACACAGGGGGCGGCGGTCAGCCCCAGCATTTT.

This chain links TRBV5-4 with TRBJ1-4; no reliable D call. The CDR3 spans 16 residues. Looked up from germline, CDR1 is SGHNT and CDR2 is YYREEE (reference sequence). V lost 3 bases and J lost 8, with 20 bases in between. CDR3: CASSSGLVENEEKLFF. DNA of the CDR3: TGTGCCAGCAGCTCAGGCCTCGTGGAAAACGAAGAAAAACTGTTTTTT.

This clone was recorded a few times. The chain is built from TRBV7-9 and TRBJ2-1; D is perhaps TRBD1 (5 bases). The germline CDR1 and CDR2 sequences are SEHNR and FQNEAQ (reference sequence). V dropped 10 bases and J dropped 5 bases, with 12 bases sitting between them. The length of the CDR3 is 12 residues. The CDR3 loop is CAIYGRDNEQFF. As DNA, the CDR3 is TGTGCCATCTACGGCAGGGACAATGAGCAGTTCTTC.

The rearrangement joins TRBV12-3 or TRBV12-4 to TRBJ2-7, with TRBD1 identical over 8 bases. V shed 6 bases and J 7 bases; nucleotides not matched to a gene: 8. CDR3 length equals 13 residues. The CDR3 is CASSRQGLEEQYF. In DNA form, the CDR3 reads TGTGCCAGCAGCAGACAGGGGTTGGAAGAGCAGTACTTC.

This clone came up a few times. The genes are TRBV7-9 and TRBJ2-7, with 9 bases that match TRBD1. Germline V lookup: CDR1 SEHNR, CDR2 FQNEAQ (reference sequence). This CDR3 region has 13 residues. The V gene end was trimmed by 5 bases and the J gene end by 11 bases; junction bases not matched to a gene: 10. CDR3 in amino acids: CASSPGQGEWEYF. As DNA, the CDR3 is TGTGCCAGCAGCCCGGGACAGGGTGAGTGGGAGTACTTC.